Listed here are 4 T cell receptor beta chains from one sample, sequenced in a study of PD-1 blockade in mismatch repair-deficient tumors. Assay used: immunoSEQ multiplex PCR; TCRdb lists only in-frame clones, some missing. This table has about 110,000 clones, approximately 80% appearing once. Sequenced material: peripheral blood, taken just over 59 weeks after starting pembrolizumab. Source of these receptors: an adult with mismatch repair-deficient cancer.

The sample holds many counts of this clone. V and J are TRBV30 and TRBJ1-4, with D perhaps matching TRBD1 (5 bases). Per the germline V gene, CDR1 is GTSNPN and CDR2 is SVGIG (reference sequence). V dropped 3 bases and J dropped 7 bases, with 9 bases sitting between them. This CDR3 has 12 amino acids. As DNA, the CDR3 is TGTGCCTGGAGGCCCAGGGCTGAAAAACTGTTTTTT. Translation: CAWRPRAEKLFF.

This chain connects TRBV5-6 to TRBJ1-1; 7 nucleotides match TRBD1. CDR1 SGHDT and CDR2 YYEEEE come from the germline V gene. The CDR3 runs to 15 residues. The J segment lost 4 bases and the V segment lost 7 bases, leaving 13 bases of the junction unmatched. The CDR3 loop is CASGRDTGAVTEAFF. DNA for the CDR3: TGTGCCAGCGGCAGGGATACAGGGGCGGTCACTGAAGCTTTCTTT.

The chain recombines TRBV2 with TRBJ2-5; no reliable D call. This CDR3 is built from 12 residues. Germline V lookup: CDR1 SNHLY, CDR2 FYNNEI. Trimming took 4 bases from V and 6 from J, leaving 9 bases between them. The CDR3 is CASSAPLQTQYF. In DNA, the CDR3 is TGTGCCAGCAGTGCCCCGTTACAGACCCAGTACTTC.

The chain recombines TRBV2 with TRBJ2-5; D remains ambiguous. Germline CDR1 SNHLY, CDR2 FYNNEI. V was pared by 1 base and J by 6 bases, with 0 bases between. CDR3 length: 10 amino acids. The CDR3 sequence: CASSEETQYF. The CDR3 DNA reads as TGTGCCAGCAGTGAAGAGACCCAGTACTTC.